The source of this TCR beta chain is a study of T cells in Graves' hyperthyroidism and ophthalmopathy. Study-level points and caveats: Most thyroid clonotypes with frequency above 0.001 were detected in blood.

This clonotype was recorded at least ten times. Its specificity is not known. This CDR3 spans 15 amino acids. V was pared by 2 bases and J by 4 bases, with 13 bases between. Germline lookup yields CDR1 SGDLS and CDR2 YYNGEE. RNA transcripts provided the source from which TCR beta CDR3 regions were amplified. HTBI primers drove first-round RT-PCR of the TCR CDR3. TCRdb called the multiplex PCR reads again in MiXCR, with one record for every CDR3 protein. The table has some 250,000 distinct CDR3 sequences, approximately 16% seen once; the top ten hold around 30%. Exclusion of a patient resulted from uncontrolled infection, other autoimmune disease, pregnancy or lactation. Diagnostic assessment was based on clinical symptoms, serum thyroxine and TRAb, thyroid ultrasound and orbital computed tomography. At first hyperthyroidism diagnosis, before any ophthalmopathy symptoms, the blood sample was collected.

The J gene is TRBJ2-1, the V gene TRBV9, with a weak D call TRBD2 (5 bases). This TCR came from a woman between 45 and 65 years old with Graves' hyperthyroidism that later progressed to Graves' ophthalmopathy. Sequencing was carried out using blood. This CDR3 is CASSVSGNSYNEQFF. The CDR3 coding sequence is TGTGCCAGCAGCGTCAGCGGAAATTCTTACAATGAGCAGTTCTTC.